Following are 20 T cell receptor beta chains from one sample sequenced in a study of CD8 T cells in ankylosing spondylitis. One entry per CDR3 protein results from TCRdb running MiXCR on the 5' RACE reads. The sample carries 250,000 to 300,000 distinct CDR3 sequences, around 18% recorded once. The sequencing input was blood, either unsorted or a sorted T cell fraction (not recorded which). The source of these receptors is a male donor with ankylosing spondylitis or in good health (not recorded which).

This clonotype was observed a handful of times. V is TRBV18 and J is TRBJ1-6; 7 nucleotides align to TRBD1. Germline V CDR1 and CDR2: KGHSH, LQKENI. The CDR3 spans 13 residues. The ends lost 3 bases at V and 10 bases at J; junction bases unmatched: 3. CDR3 nucleotides: TGTGCCAGCTCACCCACAGGGGACTCACCCCTCCACTTT. The encoded protein is CASSPTGDSPLHF.

This sequence joins TRBV12-3 or TRBV12-4 and TRBJ1-4; tentatively, D is TRBD1 (5 bases). The V and J ends lost 0 bases and 8 bases respectively, with 10 bases between them. This CDR3 region has 14 residues. This CDR3 reads CASSLAQGGEKLFF. The CDR3 bases are TGTGCCAGCAGTTTAGCCCAGGGAGGGGAAAAACTGTTTTTT.

This clonotype turned up a few times. The CDR3 protein is CASSVGQGVNYGYTF. The CDR3 coding sequence is TGTGCCAGCAGCGTAGGACAGGGGGTGAACTATGGCTACACCTTC. This chain connects TRBV9 to TRBJ1-2; 9 bases map to TRBD1. The CDR3 is made up of 15 amino acids. V gave up 0 bases and J gave up 2 bases; unmatched junction bases: 2. The germline V gene encodes CDR1 SGDLS and CDR2 YYNGEE.

This clonotype has only one observation. The chain couples TRBV20-1 to TRBJ2-7, with D unresolved. CDR3 length: 13 residues. V gave up 3 bases and J gave up 0 bases, with 9 bases separating them. The germline CDR1 and CDR2 sequences are DFQATT and SNEGSKA (reference sequence). In nucleotides, the CDR3 is TGCAGTGCTAGGGAGCCCCTCTCCTACGAGCAGTACGTC. Protein sequence: CSAREPLSYEQYV.

This clonotype showed up just a few times. The chain combines TRBV5-1 with TRBJ2-4, with TRBD1 as a possible D gene (5 bases). The V and J ends lost 4 bases and 0 bases respectively, with 11 bases between them. Germline CDR1 reads SGHRS; CDR2 reads YFSETQ. The CDR3 contains 15 residues. This CDR3 reads CASSADSLAKNIQYF. The CDR3 DNA sequence: TGCGCCAGCAGCGCCGACAGCCTAGCCAAAAACATTCAGTACTTC.

This clonotype showed up many times. This CDR3 is CASSRQGGGSPLHF. The DNA of the CDR3 is TGTGCCAGCAGTCGACAGGGCGGGGGTTCACCCCTCCACTTT. J is TRBJ1-6 and V is TRBV12-3 or TRBV12-4; TRBD1 agrees at 7 bases. The CDR3 contains 14 residues. The junction had 7 bases not matched to a gene; V was cut back by 5 bases and J by 9 bases.

This clonotype occurred many times. The chain couples TRBV12-3 or TRBV12-4 to TRBJ2-3, with D tentatively TRBD2 (5 bases). V was clipped by 11 bases and J by 2 bases, with 11 bases between them. This CDR3 contains 12 residues. CDR3 loop: CAVRDVTDTQYF. CDR3 DNA: TGTGCCGTGAGGGATGTCACAGATACGCAGTATTTT.

This clonotype came up a few times. V gene TRBV5-1 combines with J gene TRBJ2-5, with 8 bases lining up with TRBD1. Germline V gene lookup returns CDR1 SGHRS and CDR2 YFSETQ. This CDR3 is 16 amino acids long. V lost 2 bases, J lost 1 base, and 7 bases stayed unmatched. The CDR3 sequence: CASSFRTGMGQETQYF. In DNA form, the CDR3 reads TGCGCCAGCAGCTTTCGGACAGGGATGGGCCAAGAGACCCAGTACTTC.

The chain recombines TRBV10-3 with TRBJ1-4; perhaps TRBD1 as D (5 bases). The CDR3 consists of 13 residues. Looked up from germline, CDR1 is ENHRY and CDR2 is SYGVKD. Between the trimmed V and J ends, which lost 8 bases and 7 bases, there was a span of 14 bases. The CDR3 DNA sequence: TGTGCCATCCCGGGCAGGGCGGGTGAAAAACTGTTTTTT. Translation: CAIPGRAGEKLFF.

The chain carries TRBV5-1 and TRBJ2-3, with TRBD2 identical over 8 bases. The germline gives CDR1 SGHRS, CDR2 YFSETQ. The CDR3 is made up of 16 amino acids. V shed 4 bases, J shed 0 bases, and the junction held 7 bases outside the gene matches. CDR3 amino acids: CASSGGLAGSTDTQYF. The CDR3 nucleotides are TGCGCCAGCAGCGGGGGCCTAGCGGGCAGCACAGATACGCAGTATTTT. Full variable domain (remainder filled in from reference TRBV5-1 and TRBJ2-3): KAGVTQTPRYLIKTRGQQVTLSCSPISGHRSVSWYQQTPGQGLQFLFEYFSETQRNKGNFPGRFSGRQFSNSRSEMNVSTLELGDSALYLCASSGGLAGSTDTQYFGPGTRLTVL.

This clonotype came up many times. The rearrangement joins TRBV9 to TRBJ1-1; D remains ambiguous. Germline CDR1 reads SGDLS; CDR2 reads YYNGEE. The CDR3 loop spans 15 amino acids. Trimming stripped 4 bases from V and 3 bases from J, with 16 bases between. The CDR3 here is CASSSGGAFDTEAFF. CDR3 coding DNA: TGTGCCAGCAGCTCCGGAGGAGCGTTTGACACTGAAGCTTTCTTT. The variable domain in full, with the rest retrieved from reference TRBV9 and TRBJ1-1, is DSGVTQTPKHLITATGQRVTLRCSPRSGDLSVYWYQQSLDQGLQFLIQYYNGEERAKGNILERFSAQQFPDLHSELNLSSLELGDSALYFCASSSGGAFDTEAFFGQGTRLTVV.

There are a few counts of this clonotype. The chain recombines TRBV20-1 with TRBJ2-7; D is possibly TRBD2 (6 bases). Trimming removed 0 bases from V and 6 bases from J, with 9 bases in between. The CDR3 extends over 12 amino acids. Germline V gene lookup returns CDR1 DFQATT and CDR2 SNEGSKA (reference sequence). The CDR3 DNA sequence: TGCAGTGCTAGAGATCAGGGACTCGAGCAGTACGTC. It codes for CSARDQGLEQYV.

The gene calls are TRBV18 and TRBJ2-7, with 7 bases fitting TRBD1. The germline V gene has CDR1 KGHSH and CDR2 LQKENI. The CDR3 contains 13 residues. The junction had 2 bases not matched to a gene; V was cut back by 6 bases and J by 0 bases. CDR3 bases: TGTGCCAGCTCGACAGGGAGCTCCTACGAGCAGTACGTC. Protein: CASSTGSSYEQYV.

This clonotype has more than one count but fewer than ten. The chain carries TRBV20-1 and TRBJ1-3, with 9 positions matching TRBD1. V lost 6 bases, J lost 3 bases, and 3 bases stayed unmatched. CDR1 is DFQATT and CDR2 is SNEGSKA in the germline V gene (reference sequence). This CDR3 comprises 13 residues. This CDR3 reads CSAGQGYGNTIYF. Written as DNA, the CDR3 is TGCAGTGCCGGACAGGGGTATGGAAACACCATATATTTT.

This clonotype was seen a handful of times. The rearrangement uses TRBV9 and TRBJ2-3, with TRBD2 matching over 8 bases. Germline loops: CDR1 SGDLS, CDR2 YYNGEE. Unmatched junction bases numbered 7, after V lost 0 bases and J lost 4 bases. The CDR3 has 16 amino acids. Here the CDR3 reads CASSVGGLAGSDTQYF. DNA of the CDR3: TGTGCCAGCAGCGTAGGTGGCCTAGCGGGTTCAGATACGCAGTATTTT.

A few counts support this clonotype. This rearrangement joins TRBV7-8 to TRBJ1-3, with D perhaps TRBD1 (5 bases). The germline V gene encodes CDR1 SGHVS and CDR2 FQNEAQ. This CDR3 is built from 15 residues. The V and J ends lost 3 bases and 0 bases respectively, with 9 bases between them. CDR3 sequence (DNA): TGTGCCAGCAGCTTGACAGTTTTCTCTGGAAACACCATATATTTT. Protein sequence: CASSLTVFSGNTIYF.

This clonotype was seen a handful of times. The chain joins TRBV6-1 to TRBJ1-1, with D possibly being TRBD1 (5 bases). The CDR3 is 16 residues long. The V gene lost 5 bases and the J gene lost 1 base, with 17 bases spanning the gap. CDR1 is MNHNS and CDR2 is SASEGT in the germline V gene. For the CDR3, the DNA is TGTGCCAGCAGTATTCGCGCCAGGGTGGGGAACACTGAAGCTTTCTTT. This codes for CASSIRARVGNTEAFF.

This clonotype turned up a few times. This chain joins TRBV12-3 or TRBV12-4 and TRBJ1-2, with D perhaps matching TRBD1 (5 bases). CDR3 size: 14 residues. V lost 7 bases and J 6 bases, leaving 18 bases between the germline ends. Here the CDR3 reads CASNLHAGMDGYTF. The CDR3 DNA sequence: TGTGCCAGCAACCTACACGCAGGGATGGATGGCTACACCTTC.

This clonotype showed up just a few times. The chain joins TRBV10-1 to TRBJ2-1; D is unclear. This CDR3 is 11 amino acids long. The V gene lost 2 bases and the J gene lost 9 bases, with 5 bases spanning the gap. In germline, CDR1 is WNHNN, CDR2 SYGVQD (reference sequence). The DNA for the CDR3 is TGCGCCAGCAGTGAGGGCGGTGAGCAGTTCTTC. Its translation: CASSEGGEQFF.

The V gene is TRBV30, the J gene TRBJ2-3, with 10 bases fitting TRBD2. The trim removed 2 bases at V and 2 bases at J, leaving 4 bases unmatched. CDR1 and CDR2 from the germline V gene are GTSNPN and SVGIG (reference sequence). The CDR3 sequence is 15 residues long. The CDR3, as DNA: TGTGCCTGGAGTCAAGGACTAGCGGACACAGATACGCAGTATTTT. This encodes CAWSQGLADTDTQYF.